This record covers a single T cell receptor (beta chain). The antigen is undetermined. This specimen comes from a study of CD8+CD57+ T cells in acquired aplastic anemia. Whole-study results and caveats: Common to patients and controls were about 31 CD8+ CDR3 sequences.

This CDR3 contains 16 residues. Trimming shortened V by 2 bases and J by 2 bases, and 13 bases separated the two germline ends. CDR1 is KGHDR, CDR2 SFDVKD, per germline. Genomic DNA served as template for TCR beta VDJ and CDR3 profiling. MiXCR was run by TCRdb on the reads, yielding one entry per CDR3 protein. The sample comprises 65,000 to 85,000 distinct CDR3 sequences, around half of which are singletons, and about 8% rests with the top ten. The source is a human donor in good health, serving as a control. The rearrangement uses TRBV24-1 and TRBJ2-3; D may be TRBD1 or TRBD2 (5 bases each). Sequencing was done on a sample of sorted CD4+, CD8+, or CD8+CD57+ T cells (not recorded which) from PBMCs. In DNA form, the CDR3 reads TGTGCCACCAGTGATTCTGGGGGTTCCCTCACAGATACGCAGTATTTT. Translated: CATSDSGGSLTDTQYF.